Reported below is one T cell receptor beta chain. Source study methods: It was from reference gene primer amplification that nucleated cell counts were estimated. TCRdb's copy holds only in-frame clones and misses some; the assay was immunoSEQ multiplex PCR. Clonal size and the V and J genes are those of that table, whereas D and trimming came from the DNA. Among about 260,000 clones, about 87% were seen once, and the ten largest hold roughly a tenth. The CDR3 is 17 amino acids. V trimming: 1 base; J trimming: 5 bases; junction bases outside the gene matches: 11. CDR1 SQVTM and CDR2 ANQGSEA come from the germline V gene. The entry originates in a study of blood T cell repertoires in COVID-19. The wider study: T cells, B-cell-depleted T cells, or PBMCs provided the cDNA or gDNA that served as material.

The sequenced sample consisted of peripheral blood. The V and J genes are TRBV29-1 and TRBJ2-2; 9 bases match TRBD1. The TCR originated in a woman aged 70-85 years with COVID-19, enrolled during active disease. In nucleotides, the CDR3 is TGCAGCGTTGAAGGGATCTGGGGACAGGGCGGTACCGGGGAGCTGTTTTTT. It translates to CSVEGIWGQGGTGELFF.